The rows below give T cell receptor beta chains drawn from one sample of a study of cytomegalovirus exposure and HLA in healthy donors. Generated by immunoSEQ multiplex PCR, the TCRdb table keeps only in-frame clones and is missing some. The table has about 120,000 clones, roughly 18% seen once. Sequencing was done on a sample of PBMCs. These receptors were collected from a female donor in good health and CMV-seropositive. Both conserved end residues are part of each CDR3. D genes are given only for firm matches. The size of a clone is reported for some rows only, either as once, few or many, or as a class for expanded clones.

>TRBV5-1|TRBD1|few|TRBJ1-2
TGCGCCAGCAGCTCCGGGACAGGGGGCCTCTATGGCTACACCTTC
CASSSGTGGLYGYTF
>TRBV18|-|-|TRBJ1-5
TGTGCCAGCTCAACATACGGGGATTCGGGCAATCAGCCCCAGCATTTT
CASSTYGDSGNQPQHF
>TRBV29-1|-|few|TRBJ1-1
TGCAGCGCCAAGGACAGTCCGAGCACTGAAGCTTTCTTT
CSAKDSPSTEAFF
>TRBV9|-|-|TRBJ1-1
TGTGCCAGCAGCGAACGAACAGAGATGAACACTGAAGCTTTCTTT
CASSERTEMNTEAFF
>TRBV27|TRBD1|few|TRBJ1-2
TGTGCCAGCAGTCCGGAACTGGACAGGGAGAGACCTAACTATGGCTACACCTTC
CASSPELDRERPNYGYTF
>TRBV2|-|few|TRBJ1-5
TGTGCCAGCACTCCGACAGCTCTCTATCAGCCCCAGCATTTT
CASTPTALYQPQHF
>TRBV7-8|-|few|TRBJ2-2
TGTGCCAGCAGATTAACATCGATGGTCGGGGAGCTGTTTTTT
CASRLTSMVGELFF
>TRBV28|-|-|TRBJ1-4
TGTGCCAGCAGTTTCCACAGCGGTAATGAAAAACTGTTTTTT
CASSFHSGNEKLFF
>TRBV6-1|-|-|TRBJ1-2
TGTGCCAGCAGTGAAAGGGACAATCGCTATGGCTACACCTTC
CASSERDNRYGYTF
>TRBV5-1|TRBD1|few|TRBJ1-1
TGCGCCAGCAGCTTGGAACTAAGACAGGGGGAGTTGGAAGCTTTCTTT
CASSLELRQGELEAFF
>TRBV5-1|TRBD2|few|TRBJ2-5
TGCGCCAGCAGCTCCCTTCCGGGGGGAGGAGAGACCCAGTACTTC
CASSSLPGGGETQYF
>TRBV28|TRBD1|-|TRBJ1-6
TGTGCCAGCAGTCACGGACAGGCTATTCGACCACCCCTCCACTTT
CASSHGQAIRPPLHF
>TRBV9|-|-|TRBJ2-3
TGTGCCAGCAGCGTAGGCTCTCTAGTTGCGGCAGATACGCAGTATTTT
CASSVGSLVAADTQYF
>TRBV5-1|-|few|TRBJ2-7
TGCGCCAGCAGGTTTACCAACAGGGACTCCTACGAGCAGTACTTC
CASRFTNRDSYEQYF
>TRBV19|-|few|TRBJ2-5
TGTGCCAGTAGTTCGCGGGGCCCGGGGACCCAGTACTTC
CASSSRGPGTQYF
>TRBV15|TRBD1|-|TRBJ1-5
TGTGCCACCAGCAGCACAGGGGGCGCGGGCAATCAGCCCCAGCATTTT
CATSSTGGAGNQPQHF
>TRBV28|-|once|TRBJ2-5
TGTGCCAGCAGTTTCAGTGGGGCAGGCACCCAAGAGACCCAGTACTTC
CASSFSGAGTQETQYF
>TRBV30|-|few|TRBJ1-6
TGTGCCTGGAGTGCCAGAAATAATTCACCCCTCCACTTT
CAWSARNNSPLHF
>TRBV5-8|-|-|TRBJ1-5
TGTGCCAGCAGCTTAACAGGGTACGACAATCAGCCCCAGCATTTT
CASSLTGYDNQPQHF
>TRBV11-2|-|few|TRBJ2-7
TGTGCCAGCAGCTTCGGACACACCTACGAGCAGTACTTC
CASSFGHTYEQYF
>TRBV29-1|TRBD1|few|TRBJ1-2
TGCAGCGTTGAAACAGGGGGGGGCTATGGCTACACCTTC
CSVETGGGYGYTF
>TRBV5-7|TRBD1|few|TRBJ1-4
TGTGCCAGCAGCTTGAGGGGGACAGGAAATGAAAAACTGTTTTTT
CASSLRGTGNEKLFF
>TRBV7-2|TRBD2|few|TRBJ2-3
TGTGCCAGCAGCTTAGCGCGGCTAGCGGGGGGATGGCGTTATTTT
CASSLARLAGGWRYF
>TRBV5-1|-|-|TRBJ2-3
TGCGCCAGCAGCTTACCCGGGTCTCATTTCACGCAGTATTTT
CASSLPGSHFTQYF
>TRBV7-3|TRBD1|few|TRBJ1-1
TGTGCCAGCAGCCTACGGGACAGGGGGACTGAAGCTTTCTTT
CASSLRDRGTEAFF
>TRBV6-5|-|few|TRBJ2-7
TGTGCCAGCAGTTACTCCTTGACAATCGCCCACTACGAGCAGTACTTC
CASSYSLTIAHYEQYF
>TRBV4-2|-|few|TRBJ1-1
TGTGCCAGCAGCCAACCTGCAACAGGGTTCACTGAAGCTTTCTTT
CASSQPATGFTEAFF
>TRBV12-5|TRBD1|-|TRBJ2-3
TGTGCTAGTGGTCCTTACCACAGGGGATTTACAGATACGCAGTATTTT
CASGPYHRGFTDTQYF
>TRBV9|TRBD1|-|TRBJ2-7
TGTGCCAGCAGCGTGGCCCCGGGACAGACCTACGAGCAGTACTTC
CASSVAPGQTYEQYF
>TRBV5-1|TRBD2|few|TRBJ2-3
TGCGCCAGCAGCTACGCGGGGGGGCGCGAAGATACGCAGTATTTT
CASSYAGGREDTQYF
>TRBV5-4|TRBD2|-|TRBJ2-2
TGTGCCAGCAGCAGAGGGAGGGAAATGAACGGGGAGCTGTTTTTT
CASSRGREMNGELFF
>TRBV7-6|TRBD2|many|TRBJ2-6
TGTGCCAGCAGCCCCTGGGCGGGGGGCATCTCTGGGGCCAACGTCCTGACTTTC
CASSPWAGGISGANVLTF
>TRBV28|TRBD1|-|TRBJ2-7
TGTGCCAGCAGTCTACCGGGACAGTTCTACGAGCAGTACTTC
CASSLPGQFYEQYF
>TRBV11-2|-|few|TRBJ2-5
TGTGCCAGCAGCTTTGGAGTTGGTACTGGAGAGACCCAGTACTTC
CASSFGVGTGETQYF
>TRBV11-3|-|-|TRBJ2-1
TGTGCCAGCAGCTTATATAGCTCCTACAATGAGCAGTTCTTC
CASSLYSSYNEQFF
>TRBV21-1|-|-|TRBJ2-3
TGTGCCAGCAGCAAAGGGGGGGCAGATACGCAGTATTTT
CASSKGGADTQYF
>TRBV19|-|few|TRBJ1-6
TGTGCCAGTAGTACCCAGGTTTTTACGAATTCACCCCTCCACTTT
CASSTQVFTNSPLHF
>TRBV15|TRBD2|few|TRBJ2-3
TGTGCCACCAGCAGAAGCGGGGGTAGCACAGATACGCAGTATTTT
CATSRSGGSTDTQYF
>TRBV18|-|-|TRBJ1-2
TGTGCCAGCTCACCATTGGCAGGGGAATCCTATGGCTACACCTTC
CASSPLAGESYGYTF